This T cell receptor beta chain came from a study of patients and donors after allogeneic stem cell transplantation. TCRdb processed the RT-PCR reads anew with MiXCR; each CDR3 protein has one entry. Here the sample spans 800,000 to 1,000,000 distinct CDR3 sequences, roughly 17% being singletons. Germline CDR1 ENHRY, CDR2 SYGVKD. The CDR3 consists of 16 residues. Deletions cut 0 bases from V and 0 bases from J, with 9 bases between. This clonotype occurred many times. The rearrangement uses TRBV10-3 and TRBJ2-1; unclear D gene. The sequencing sample was made of blood, either unsorted or a sorted T cell fraction (not recorded which). The sequence derives from a human donor who was either an allogeneic HSCT recipient or a stem cell or donor lymphocyte infusion donor (not recorded which). It is not recorded whose cells these are; they may come from a transplant donor. CDR3 nucleotide sequence: TGTGCCATCAGTGAGTCGCGGATGAGCTCCTACAATGAGCAGTTCTTC. This sequence encodes CAISESRMSSYNEQFF.